This T cell receptor beta chain was retrieved from a study of shared clonotypes between healthy human individuals. Study at large: Three plates were used per donor for CD4 naive, three for CD4 memory, two for CD8 naive and one for CD8 memory.

This clone was detected only a few times. Its antigen is undetermined. Looked up from germline, CDR1 is MNHNS and CDR2 is SASEGT. The CDR3 loop spans 11 amino acids. Trimming left V 7 bases short and J 0 bases short, with 4 bases between. Repertoires were generated with immunoSEQ multiplex PCR, while TCRdb's copy carries only in-frame clones and drops some. The data hold around 1.6 million clones, with about 98% observed a single time. General study results and limits: Generation of non-shared clonotypes was less probable than generation of clonotypes shared by all four donors. Naive subsets generally exceeded memory subsets in estimated richness.

The chain employs TRBV6-1 and TRBJ2-7; D is uncertain. This receptor was taken from a man under 40 in good health. Sequenced sample: naive CD4+ T cells sorted from blood. Subset of the sample: CD45RA+ positively selected. In DNA, the CDR3 is TGTGCCAGCACAACCTCCTACGAGCAGTACTTC. Translated, it gives CASTTSYEQYF.